This T cell receptor beta chain stems from a study of blood T cells in healthy people across ages. Together with a sample-barcoded 5' primer, a J-beta primer mix was included in a second PCR lasting roughly 6 to 12 cycles. TCRdb fed the 5' RACE reads into MiXCR, producing one record per CDR3 protein. Of nearly 800,000 distinct CDR3 sequences in the sample, around 50% were seen once. CDR3 length equals 17 residues. The ends were cut back, 0 bases at V and 1 base at J, with 15 bases in the middle. Germline V gene data show CDR1 as DFQATT and CDR2 as SNEGSKA (reference sequence). Healthy Caucasian individuals from Russia aged about 6 to 95 served as donors. Each donor's blood draw was approximately 10 milliliters of peripheral blood.

The chain has TRBV20-1 and TRBJ2-2; D is uncertain. The clonotype originates from a man aged 40-50 years in good health. Sequenced: blood. CDR3 sequence (DNA): TGCAGTGCTAGAGAGGTTTGGCGGCCGGGGAACACCGGGGAGCTGTTTTTT. It translates to CSAREVWRPGNTGELFF.